The T cell receptor (beta chain) under discussion was sequenced for a study of cytomegalovirus exposure and HLA in healthy donors. Study-wide results and caveats: Cytomegalovirus-associated status was assigned to about 170 TCR beta chains. Published work reported that the classifier diagnosed cytomegalovirus status with high specificity and sensitivity. A few CMV-associated chains proved CMV antigen-specific in vitro.

Germline-derived CDR1 and CDR2 are SGHKS and YYEKEE (reference sequence). Trimming cost V 3 bases and J 7 bases, with 8 bases left between them. This CDR3 has 12 residues. Separation from the roughly 680-subject first cohort characterized the roughly 120-subject validation cohort, to which the donors belonged. On this clone itself: Its antigen is currently unknown.

The repertoire was sequenced with immunoSEQ multiplex PCR; TCRdb's copy has only in-frame clones and lacks some. The data show around 120,000 clones, about 83% seen once. The sample was PBMCs. The TCR sequence derives from a man in his late teens or twenties in good health and CMV-seronegative. The gene calls are TRBV5-5 and TRBJ2-1; unclear D gene. CDR3 bases: TGTGCCAGCAGCTCCGTCCAGAATGAGCAGTTCTTC. It yields the protein CASSSVQNEQFF.